What follows describes a single T cell receptor beta chain. Its target is unknown. One entry per CDR3 protein results from TCRdb running MiXCR on the reads. This table holds about 740,000 distinct CDR3 sequences, approximately 33% found once. The sample is drawn from a study of T cell repertoires in cytomegalovirus infection. Study-level background: A matching HLA type, together with CMV infection, was signaled by public TCR beta signatures.

Whole-study results and caveats: Clonotypes of TCR beta that were HLA-C-restricted and CMV-specific dominated the ex vivo response.

The specimen was cultured PBMCs, collected from culture after CMV antigen stimulation. This receptor was identified in a human donor in good health (CMV status not recorded). Some clones in this sample may be carry-over from other donors' samples.

CDR3 in DNA: TGTGCCAGCAGCTTGGGGACAGGGATCAATCAGCCCCAGCATTTT. Translating it yields CASSLGTGINQPQHF. The genes are TRBV7-2 and TRBJ1-5, with 9 bases aligning to TRBD1. The V segment lost 3 bases and the J segment 3 bases; nucleotides outside the gene matches: 3. CDR1 and CDR2 (germline): SGHTA, FQGNSA. The CDR3 sequence is 15 residues long. The full variable domain, rest sourced from reference TRBV7-2 and TRBJ1-5, is GAGVSQSPSNKVTEKGKDVELRCDPISGHTALYWYRQSLGQGLEFLIYFQGNSAPDKSGLPSDRFSAERTGGSVSTLTIQRTQQEDSAVYLCASSLGTGINQPQHFGDGTRLSIL.